The source of this T cell receptor beta chain is a study of blood T cell repertoires in COVID-19. Study-level background: The study drew acute and convalescent COVID-19 samples from the United States, Italy and Spain. PBMCs, B-cell-depleted T cells, or T cells provided the cDNA or gDNA that made up the material.

Original processing methods: From reference gene primer amplification, estimates of nucleated cell counts were derived. Only in-frame clones appear in the TCRdb table, and some are missing; sequencing was by immunoSEQ multiplex PCR. V and J calls plus clone size are reproduced from that table; the DNA served to infer D and trimming. This sample has 200,000 to 250,000 clones, with 70% to 90% found just once. The CDR3 has 16 residues. CDR1 SGHRS and CDR2 YFSETQ come from the germline V gene. Trimming at V came to 4 bases and at J to 0 bases, leaving 7 bases not matched to a gene. The specimen sequenced was peripheral blood. The rearrangement uses TRBV5-1 and TRBJ2-1; 7 nucleotides agree with TRBD1. The TCR was taken from a woman in her thirties or forties with acute or convalescent COVID-19. For the CDR3, the DNA is TGCGCCAGCAGCCCTACAGGGGACATCTCCTACAATGAGCAGTTCTTC. Translation: CASSPTGDISYNEQFF.